The rows below give T cell receptor beta chains drawn from one sample of a study of blood T cell repertoires in COVID-19. This table comes from immunoSEQ multiplex PCR, and its TCRdb copy is limited to in-frame clones, with some not included. In the table there are some 700,000 clones, over 80% of which are singletons. Specimen: peripheral blood. The origin of the receptors is a woman under 30 with acute or convalescent COVID-19. Each CDR3 is given with its conserved first and last residue. D genes are given only for firm matches. Clone size, where shown, is once, few, many, or a class for clones that have expanded.

J,size,D,V,CDR3,DNA
TRBJ1-4,NA,NA,TRBV30,CAWSAGDWEKLFF,TGTGCCTGGAGCGCGGGGGATTGGGAAAAACTGTTTTTT
TRBJ1-2,NA,NA,TRBV29-1,CSVGSGGYTF,TGCAGCGTTGGGTCCGGGGGCTACACCTTC
TRBJ2-3,NA,NA,TRBV18,CASSPEPGDTQYF,TGTGCCAGCTCACCAGAACCAGGAGATACGCAGTATTTT
TRBJ1-2,few,NA,TRBV5-1,CASSSESFLGYTF,TGCGCCAGCAGCTCAGAATCATTCTTGGGCTACACCTTC
TRBJ2-5,NA,NA,TRBV29-1,CSVRLSETQYF,TGCAGCGTTCGACTCTCGGAGACCCAGTACTTC
TRBJ1-1,NA,NA,TRBV27,CASSELDRNTEAFF,TGTGCCAGCAGTGAGCTGGACAGAAACACTGAAGCTTTCTTT
TRBJ2-6,NA,NA,TRBV19,CASSIQAGTGANVLTF,TGTGCCAGTAGTATTCAGGCAGGGACTGGGGCCAACGTCCTGACTTTC
TRBJ2-1,NA,TRBD2,TRBV12-3/TRBV12-4,CASSGDYYNEQFF,TGTGCCAGCAGTGGGGACTATTACAATGAGCAGTTCTTC
TRBJ1-2,NA,NA,TRBV19,CASSIEHGPYGYTF,TGTGCCAGTAGTATAGAGCACGGTCCTTATGGCTACACCTTC
TRBJ1-1,once,NA,TRBV6-5,CAGNRWSNVGEAFF,TGTGCCGGCAACAGGTGGAGTAATGTGGGTGAAGCTTTCTTT
TRBJ1-4,NA,NA,TRBV5-5,CASSFLQGREKLFF,TGTGCCAGCAGCTTCTTGCAGGGCCGAGAAAAACTGTTTTTT
TRBJ1-4,few,NA,TRBV25-1,CASSALEPTNEKLFF,TGTGCCAGCAGTGCGCTGGAGCCAACTAATGAAAAACTGTTTTTT
TRBJ1-2,NA,TRBD1,TRBV3-1/TRBV3-2,CASSQWTGPYGYTF,TGTGCCAGCAGCCAATGGACAGGACCCTATGGCTACACCTTC
TRBJ2-2,NA,NA,TRBV30,CAWRTRDFHTGELFF,TGTGCCTGGAGGACCCGGGACTTTCACACCGGGGAGCTGTTTTTT
TRBJ1-1,NA,NA,TRBV2,CARKSSVNTEAFF,TGTGCCAGAAAGAGTTCGGTGAACACTGAAGCTTTCTTT
TRBJ2-3,NA,NA,TRBV21-1,CASSKGSGGETSTDTQYF,TGTGCCAGCAGCAAGGGTAGCGGGGGCGAAACTAGCACAGATACGCAGTATTTT